The entry below describes one T cell receptor beta chain. Assay: immunoSEQ multiplex PCR; the TCRdb copy retains only in-frame clones and omits some. This table has roughly 40,000 clones, just under 95% appearing once. The data were obtained in a study of T cell changes during pregnancy in multiple sclerosis. The germline V and J ends were trimmed by 10 bases and 0 bases, with 13 bases remaining between them. The CDR3 has 14 amino acids. Germline V gene sequence: CDR1 MDHEN, CDR2 SYDVKM. The source material was CD4+ T cells from peripheral blood mononuclear cells, sampled in the first trimester of pregnancy. The source is a female donor with multiple sclerosis, enrolled in a pregnancy study. V gene TRBV28 combines with J gene TRBJ1-3; D is undetermined. The CDR3: CAINEPSSGNTIYF. The CDR3, as DNA: TGTGCCATCAACGAACCCAGCTCTGGAAACACCATATATTTT.